The text below deals with one T cell receptor beta chain. The record originates from a study of control samples from healthy donors and cancer patients. Repertoires were generated with immunoSEQ multiplex PCR, while TCRdb's copy carries only in-frame clones and drops some. The sample has 190,000 or so clones; approximately 92% are singletons. Sequencing was done on a sample of blood. This receptor was identified in a man between 18 and 35 years old in good health.

In DNA, the CDR3 is TGTGCCAGCAGCAAAGGTGGGGACAGGAGTACTGAAGCTTTCTTT. Amino acids: CASSKGGDRSTEAFF. This sequence joins TRBV5-4 and TRBJ1-1; 8 nucleotides agree with TRBD1. With V trimmed by 4 bases and J by 5 bases, 10 bases remained unmatched. The CDR3 totals 15 residues. Germline V gives CDR1 SGHNT, CDR2 YYREEE (reference sequence).